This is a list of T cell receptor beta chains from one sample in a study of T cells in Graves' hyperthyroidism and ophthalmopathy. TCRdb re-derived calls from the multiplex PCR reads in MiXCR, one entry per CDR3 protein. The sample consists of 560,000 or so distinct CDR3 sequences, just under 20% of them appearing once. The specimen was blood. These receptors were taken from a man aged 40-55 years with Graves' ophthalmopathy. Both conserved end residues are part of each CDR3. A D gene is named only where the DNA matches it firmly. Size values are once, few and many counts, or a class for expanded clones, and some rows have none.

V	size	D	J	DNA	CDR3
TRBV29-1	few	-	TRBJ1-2	TGCAGCGTTGCTTTTTACCCGAAGGGGAGGAACAACTATGGCTACACCTTC	CSVAFYPKGRNNYGYTF
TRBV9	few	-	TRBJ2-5	TGTGCCAGCAGCGTAGAATTCCGTGGCGGGACCCAGTACTTC	CASSVEFRGGTQYF
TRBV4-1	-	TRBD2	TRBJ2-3	TGCGCCAGCAGCTCCCACGGGGGGGGGAACACAGATACGCAGTATTTT	CASSSHGGGNTDTQYF
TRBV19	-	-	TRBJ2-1	TGTGCCAGTAGGGAACAGGGATACAATGAGCAGTTCTTC	CASREQGYNEQFF
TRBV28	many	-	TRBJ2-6	TGTGCCAGCAGCTACAGCTTCTCTGGGGCCAACGTCCTGACTTTC	CASSYSFSGANVLTF
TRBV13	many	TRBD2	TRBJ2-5	TGTGCCAGCAGCTTGGGGACTAGCATCCCAGAGACCCAGTACTTC	CASSLGTSIPETQYF
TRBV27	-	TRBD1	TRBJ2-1	TGTGCCAGCAGTTTAATGGGACAGGATTATAATGAGCAGTTCTTC	CASSLMGQDYNEQFF
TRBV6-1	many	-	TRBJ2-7	TGTGCCAGCAGTGAAGGGTCAGGACAAATCTACGAGCAGTACTTC	CASSEGSGQIYEQYF
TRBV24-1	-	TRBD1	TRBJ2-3	TGTGCCACCAGTGATTTTTGGACAGGGGGCACAGATACGCAGTATTTT	CATSDFWTGGTDTQYF
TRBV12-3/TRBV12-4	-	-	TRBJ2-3	TGTGCCAGCATACCGGGCGCCGGCACAGATACGCAGTATTTT	CASIPGAGTDTQYF
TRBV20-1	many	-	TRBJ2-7	TGCAGTGCTAGAGCGGCTCGGTCCGAGCAGTACTTC	CSARAARSEQYF
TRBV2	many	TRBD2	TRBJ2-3	TGTGCCAGCAGTGCGAGACTAGCGGGAGATACAGATACGCAGTATTTT	CASSARLAGDTDTQYF
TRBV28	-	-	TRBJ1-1	TGTGCCAGCAGTCCCGGACGGGGCCCTGAAGCTTTCTTT	CASSPGRGPEAFF
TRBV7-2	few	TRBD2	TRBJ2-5	TGTGCCAGCAGCTTAGGGGGACTAGCGTGGGAGACCCAGTACTTC	CASSLGGLAWETQYF
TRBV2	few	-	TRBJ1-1	TGTGCCAGCAGTTGGGGAAAGTACACTGAAGCTTTCTTT	CASSWGKYTEAFF
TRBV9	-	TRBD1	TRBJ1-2	TGTGCCAGCAGTCACGGACAGGGCGGCTATGGCTACACCTTC	CASSHGQGGYGYTF
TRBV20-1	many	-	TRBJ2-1	TGCAGTGCCAACCGACAGGCGGGGCCGCGCTACAATGAGCAGTTCTTC	CSANRQAGPRYNEQFF
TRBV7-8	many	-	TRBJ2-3	TGTGCCAGCACCCCAGAGTGGGCTCCTTCCACAGATACGCAGTATTTT	CASTPEWAPSTDTQYF
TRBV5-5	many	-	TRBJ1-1	TGTGCCAGCAGCTTGGAACTGTTCCGGGTCGGGGAAGCTTTCTTT	CASSLELFRVGEAFF
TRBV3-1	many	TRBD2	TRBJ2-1	TGTGCCAGCAGCGGTCGGTCCCTAGCGGAAGCCTACAATGAGCAGTTCTTC	CASSGRSLAEAYNEQFF
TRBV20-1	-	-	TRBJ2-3	TGCAGTGCTAGGAGGGTCGCAGATACGCAGTATTTT	CSARRVADTQYF
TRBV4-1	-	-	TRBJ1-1	TGCGCCAGCAGCCAAGAAGAAGAGAACACTGAAGCTTTCTTT	CASSQEEENTEAFF
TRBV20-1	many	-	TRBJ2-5	TGCAGTGCTAGAGTTCTAAGGGAGACCCAGTACTTC	CSARVLRETQYF
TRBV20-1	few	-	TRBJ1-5	TGCAGTGCCACTGACAGCTATGGGGGGCCCCAGCATTTT	CSATDSYGGPQHF
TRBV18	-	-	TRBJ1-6	TGTGCCAGCTCACCAGACAGGCCCTCCTATAATTCACCCCTCCACTTT	CASSPDRPSYNSPLHF
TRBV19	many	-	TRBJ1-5	TGTGCCAGTAGTATTACAGGAGGTAGCAATCAGCCCCAGCATTTT	CASSITGGSNQPQHF
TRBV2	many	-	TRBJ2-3	TGTGCCAGCAGTGGGAGACAAATCACAGATACGCAGTATTTT	CASSGRQITDTQYF
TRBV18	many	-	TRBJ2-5	TGTGCCAGCGGGACGGCGGCAGGAGAGACCCAGTACTTC	CASGTAAGETQYF
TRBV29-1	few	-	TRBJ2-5	TGCAGCGCCATAGCGGTTGGCTCGAGTCAGACCCAGTACTTC	CSAIAVGSSQTQYF
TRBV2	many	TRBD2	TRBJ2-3	TGTGCCAGCAGTGGATTAGCGGGAGGGCTAGACGCAGATACGCAGTATTTT	CASSGLAGGLDADTQYF
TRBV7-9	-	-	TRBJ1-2	TGTGCCAGCAGCTTAGCGCCGGTCCCGGGGGTAGGCGGGGGCTACACCTTC	CASSLAPVPGVGGGYTF
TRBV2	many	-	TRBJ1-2	TGTGCCAGCAGACAGACACGGAACGGCTACACCTTC	CASRQTRNGYTF
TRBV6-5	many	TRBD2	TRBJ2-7	TGTGCCAGCAGTTACTGGACTAGCGGGGGATACGAGCAGTACTTC	CASSYWTSGGYEQYF
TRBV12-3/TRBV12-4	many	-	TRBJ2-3	TGTGCCAGCACCGGGGTCGCATGGGGTACGCAGTATTTT	CASTGVAWGTQYF
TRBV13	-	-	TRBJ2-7	TGTGCCAGCAGCTTAGGTTCGGGGGCCCGCGTCACCTACGAGCAGTACTTC	CASSLGSGARVTYEQYF